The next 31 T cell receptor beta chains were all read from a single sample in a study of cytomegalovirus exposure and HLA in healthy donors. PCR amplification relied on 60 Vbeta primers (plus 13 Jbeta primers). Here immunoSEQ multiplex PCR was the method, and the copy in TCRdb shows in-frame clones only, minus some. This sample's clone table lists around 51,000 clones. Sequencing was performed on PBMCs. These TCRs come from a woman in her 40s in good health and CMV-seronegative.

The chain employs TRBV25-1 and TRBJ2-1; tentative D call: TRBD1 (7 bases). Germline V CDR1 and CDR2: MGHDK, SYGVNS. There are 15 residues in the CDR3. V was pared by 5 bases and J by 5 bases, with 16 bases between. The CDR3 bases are TGTGCCAGCAGTCCCCCCGCAGGGGGGCACAATGAGCAGTTCTTC. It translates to CASSPPAGGHNEQFF.

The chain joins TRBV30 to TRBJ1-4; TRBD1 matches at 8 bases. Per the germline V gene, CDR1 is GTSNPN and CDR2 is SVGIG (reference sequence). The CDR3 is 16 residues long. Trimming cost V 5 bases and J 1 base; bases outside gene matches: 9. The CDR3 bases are TGTGCCTGGGCTTTGGCAGGGGGCCGAACTAATGAAAAACTGTTTTTT. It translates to CAWALAGGRTNEKLFF.

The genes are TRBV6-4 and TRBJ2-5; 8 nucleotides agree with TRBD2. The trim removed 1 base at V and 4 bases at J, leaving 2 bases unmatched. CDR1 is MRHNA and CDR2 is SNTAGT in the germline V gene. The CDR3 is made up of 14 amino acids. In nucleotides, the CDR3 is TGTGCCAGCAGTGACTGTCGGGGGGGAGAGACCCAGTACTTC. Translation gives CASSDCRGGETQYF.

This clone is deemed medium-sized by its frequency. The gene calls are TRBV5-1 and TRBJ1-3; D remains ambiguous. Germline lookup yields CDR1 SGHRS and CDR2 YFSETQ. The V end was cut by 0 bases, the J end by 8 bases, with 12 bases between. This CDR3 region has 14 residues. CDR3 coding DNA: TGCGCCAGCAGCTTGGATCCCTCACGGGACACCATATATTTT. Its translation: CASSLDPSRDTIYF.

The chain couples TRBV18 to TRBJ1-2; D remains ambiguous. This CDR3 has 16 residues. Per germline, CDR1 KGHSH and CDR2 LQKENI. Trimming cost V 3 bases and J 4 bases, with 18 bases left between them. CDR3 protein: CASSPQAGPGIYGYTF. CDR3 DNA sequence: TGTGCCAGCTCACCGCAGGCCGGGCCCGGGATCTATGGCTACACCTTC.

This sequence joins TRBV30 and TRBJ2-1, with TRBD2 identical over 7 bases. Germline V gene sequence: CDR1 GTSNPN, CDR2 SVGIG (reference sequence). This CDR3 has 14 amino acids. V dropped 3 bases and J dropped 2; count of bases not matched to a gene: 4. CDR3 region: CAWRPGGPYNEQFF. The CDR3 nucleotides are TGTGCCTGGAGGCCGGGAGGTCCCTACAATGAGCAGTTCTTC. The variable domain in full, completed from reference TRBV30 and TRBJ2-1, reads SQTIHQWPATLVQPVGSPLSLECTVEGTSNPNLYWYRQAAGRGLQLLFYSVGIGQISSEVPQNLSASRPQDRQFILSSKKLLLSDSGFYLCAWRPGGPYNEQFFGPGTRLTVL.

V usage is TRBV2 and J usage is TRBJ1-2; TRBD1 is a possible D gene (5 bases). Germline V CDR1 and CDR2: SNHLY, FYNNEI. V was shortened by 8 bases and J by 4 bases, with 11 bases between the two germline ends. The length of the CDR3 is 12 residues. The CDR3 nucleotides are TGTGCCAGCTTGTGGGGCGCCTATGGCTACACCTTC. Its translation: CASLWGAYGYTF.

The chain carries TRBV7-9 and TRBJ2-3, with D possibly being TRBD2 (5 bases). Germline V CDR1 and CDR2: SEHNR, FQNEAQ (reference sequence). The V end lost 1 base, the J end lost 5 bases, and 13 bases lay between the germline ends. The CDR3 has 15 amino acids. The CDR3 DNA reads TGTGCCAGCAGCTTAGAAGCCAGCGGTGAAGATACGCAGTATTTT. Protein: CASSLEASGEDTQYF.

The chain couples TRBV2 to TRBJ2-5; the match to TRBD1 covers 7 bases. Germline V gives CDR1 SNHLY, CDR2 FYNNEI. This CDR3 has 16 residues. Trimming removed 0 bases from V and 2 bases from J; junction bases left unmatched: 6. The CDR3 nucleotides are TGTGCCAGCAGTGAAGCTCGGTGGGGACAGCAAGAGACCCAGTACTTC. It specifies CASSEARWGQQETQYF.

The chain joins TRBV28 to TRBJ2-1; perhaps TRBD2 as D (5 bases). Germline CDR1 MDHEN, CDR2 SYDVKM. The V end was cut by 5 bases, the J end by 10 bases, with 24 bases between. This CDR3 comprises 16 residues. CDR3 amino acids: CASSLTGGIPASEQFF. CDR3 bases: TGTGCCAGCAGTCTAACCGGAGGCATTCCCGCCTCGGAGCAGTTCTTC.

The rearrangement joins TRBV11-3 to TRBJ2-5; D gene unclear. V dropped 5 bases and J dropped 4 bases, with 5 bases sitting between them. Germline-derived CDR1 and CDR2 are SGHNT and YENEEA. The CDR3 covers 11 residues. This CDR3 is CASSKLETQYF. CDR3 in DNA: TGTGCCAGCAGCAAACTAGAGACCCAGTACTTC.

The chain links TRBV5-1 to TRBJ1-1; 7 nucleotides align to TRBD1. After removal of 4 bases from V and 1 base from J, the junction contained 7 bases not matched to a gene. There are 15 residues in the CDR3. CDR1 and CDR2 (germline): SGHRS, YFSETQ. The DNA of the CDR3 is TGCGCCAGCAGCATAGGACAGGTTAAGAACACTGAAGCTTTCTTT. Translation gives CASSIGQVKNTEAFF.

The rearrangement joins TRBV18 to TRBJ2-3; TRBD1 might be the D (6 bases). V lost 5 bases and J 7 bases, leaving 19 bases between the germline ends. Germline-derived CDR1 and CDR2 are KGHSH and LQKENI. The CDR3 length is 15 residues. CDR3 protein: CASSSRDKFMNTQYF. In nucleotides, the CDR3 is TGTGCCAGCTCATCCCGGGACAAGTTCATGAATACGCAGTATTTT.

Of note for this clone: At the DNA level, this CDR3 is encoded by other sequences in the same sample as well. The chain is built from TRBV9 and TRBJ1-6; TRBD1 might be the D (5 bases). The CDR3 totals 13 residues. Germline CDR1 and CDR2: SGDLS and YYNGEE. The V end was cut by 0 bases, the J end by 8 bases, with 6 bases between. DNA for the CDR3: TGTGCCAGCAGCGTAGGGGGGGATTCACCCCTCCACTTT. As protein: CASSVGGDSPLHF.

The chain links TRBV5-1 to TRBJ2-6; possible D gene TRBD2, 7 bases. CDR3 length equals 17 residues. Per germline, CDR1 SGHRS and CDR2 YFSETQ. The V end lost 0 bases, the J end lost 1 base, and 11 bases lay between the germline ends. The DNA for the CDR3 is TGCGCCAGCAGCTTGGAGGGGGGAGGGTCTGGGGCCAACGTCCTGACTTTC. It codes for CASSLEGGGSGANVLTF. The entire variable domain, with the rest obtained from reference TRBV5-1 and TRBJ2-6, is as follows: KAGVTQTPRYLIKTRGQQVTLSCSPISGHRSVSWYQQTPGQGLQFLFEYFSETQRNKGNFPGRFSGRQFSNSRSEMNVSTLELGDSALYLCASSLEGGGSGANVLTFGAGSRLTVL.

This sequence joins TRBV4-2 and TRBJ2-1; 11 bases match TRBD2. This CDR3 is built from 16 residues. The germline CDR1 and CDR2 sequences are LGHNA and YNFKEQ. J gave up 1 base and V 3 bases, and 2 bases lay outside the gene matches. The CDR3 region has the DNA TGTGCCAGCAGCCAGACTAGCGGGGCGTCCTACAATGAGCAGTTCTTC. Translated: CASSQTSGASYNEQFF.

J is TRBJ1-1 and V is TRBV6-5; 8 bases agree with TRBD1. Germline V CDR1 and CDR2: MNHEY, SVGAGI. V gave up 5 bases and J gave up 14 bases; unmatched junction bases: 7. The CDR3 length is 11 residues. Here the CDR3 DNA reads TGTGCCAGCAGTACGGGACAGGTGCCGTTCTTT. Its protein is CASSTGQVPFF.

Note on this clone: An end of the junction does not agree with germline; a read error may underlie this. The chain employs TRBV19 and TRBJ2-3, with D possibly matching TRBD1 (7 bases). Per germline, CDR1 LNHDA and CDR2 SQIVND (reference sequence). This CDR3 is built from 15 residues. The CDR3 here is CASSPWRDGTDKQYF. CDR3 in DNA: TGTGCCAGTTCCCCGTGGAGGGATGGGACAGATAAGCAGTATTTT.

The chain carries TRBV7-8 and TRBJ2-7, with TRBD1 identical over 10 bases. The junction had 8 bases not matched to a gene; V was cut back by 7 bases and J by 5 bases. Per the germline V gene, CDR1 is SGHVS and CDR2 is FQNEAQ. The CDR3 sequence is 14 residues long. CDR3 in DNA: TGTGCCAGCAACATCGGGACAGGGGACCACGAGCAGTACTTC. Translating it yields CASNIGTGDHEQYF.

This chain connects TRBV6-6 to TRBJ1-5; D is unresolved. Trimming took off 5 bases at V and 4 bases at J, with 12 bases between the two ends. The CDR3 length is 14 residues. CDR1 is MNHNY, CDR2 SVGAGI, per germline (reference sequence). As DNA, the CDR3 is TGTGCCAGCAGTGAGGTCCCAAGGAATCAGCCCCAGCATTTT. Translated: CASSEVPRNQPQHF.

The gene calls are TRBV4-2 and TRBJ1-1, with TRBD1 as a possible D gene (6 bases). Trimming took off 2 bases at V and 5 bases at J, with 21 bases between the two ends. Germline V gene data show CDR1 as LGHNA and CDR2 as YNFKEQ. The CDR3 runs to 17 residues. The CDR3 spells CASSQPFHSQGETEAFF. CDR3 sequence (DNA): TGTGCCAGCAGCCAACCTTTTCACTCACAGGGTGAAACTGAAGCTTTCTTT.

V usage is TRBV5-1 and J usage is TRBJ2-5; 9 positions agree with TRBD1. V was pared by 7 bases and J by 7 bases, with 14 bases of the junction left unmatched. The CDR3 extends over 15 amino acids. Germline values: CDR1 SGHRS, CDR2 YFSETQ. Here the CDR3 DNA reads TGCGCCAGCGGAGGTTGGACAGGGGCTGATGGGACCCAGTACTTC. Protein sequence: CASGGWTGADGTQYF. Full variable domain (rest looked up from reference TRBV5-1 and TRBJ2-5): KAGVTQTPRYLIKTRGQQVTLSCSPISGHRSVSWYQQTPGQGLQFLFEYFSETQRNKGNFPGRFSGRQFSNSRSEMNVSTLELGDSALYLCASGGWTGADGTQYFGPGTRLLVL.

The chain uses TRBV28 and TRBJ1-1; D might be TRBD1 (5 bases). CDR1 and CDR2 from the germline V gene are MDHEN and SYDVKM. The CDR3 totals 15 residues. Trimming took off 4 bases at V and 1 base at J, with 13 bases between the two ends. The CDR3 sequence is CASSSLGTGNTEAFF. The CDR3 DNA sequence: TGTGCCAGCAGTTCCCTTGGGACTGGGAACACTGAAGCTTTCTTT.

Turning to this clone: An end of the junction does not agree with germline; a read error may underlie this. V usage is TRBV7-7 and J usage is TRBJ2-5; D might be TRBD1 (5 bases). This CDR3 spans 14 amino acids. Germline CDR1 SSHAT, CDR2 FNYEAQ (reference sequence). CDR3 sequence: CASSLSPGWETQYF. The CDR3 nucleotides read TGTGCTAGCAGCTTAAGCCCAGGGTGGGAGACCCAGTACTTC.

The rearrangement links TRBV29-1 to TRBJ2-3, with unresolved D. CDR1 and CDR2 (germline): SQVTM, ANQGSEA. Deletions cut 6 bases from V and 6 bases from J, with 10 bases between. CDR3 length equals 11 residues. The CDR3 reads CSVELQDTQYF. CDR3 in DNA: TGCAGCGTAGAACTCCAGGATACGCAGTATTTT.

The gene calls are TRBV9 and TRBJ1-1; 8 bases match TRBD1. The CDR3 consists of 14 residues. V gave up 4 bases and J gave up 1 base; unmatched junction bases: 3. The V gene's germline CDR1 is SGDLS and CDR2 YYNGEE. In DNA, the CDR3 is TGTGCCAGCAGCCAAGGACAGGGGAACACTGAAGCTTTCTTT. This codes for CASSQGQGNTEAFF.

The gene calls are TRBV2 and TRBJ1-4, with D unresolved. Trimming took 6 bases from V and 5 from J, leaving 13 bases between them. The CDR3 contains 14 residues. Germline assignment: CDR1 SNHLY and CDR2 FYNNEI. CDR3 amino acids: CASSERYSNEKLFF. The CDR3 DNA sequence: TGTGCCAGCAGCGAGCGGTACTCCAATGAAAAACTGTTTTTT.

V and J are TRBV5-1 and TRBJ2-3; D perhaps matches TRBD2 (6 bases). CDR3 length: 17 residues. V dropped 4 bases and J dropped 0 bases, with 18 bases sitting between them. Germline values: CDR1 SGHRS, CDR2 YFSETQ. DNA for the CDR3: TGCGCCAGCAGCGTCGGTCCCGGGGGATCTAGCACAGATACGCAGTATTTT. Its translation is CASSVGPGGSSTDTQYF.

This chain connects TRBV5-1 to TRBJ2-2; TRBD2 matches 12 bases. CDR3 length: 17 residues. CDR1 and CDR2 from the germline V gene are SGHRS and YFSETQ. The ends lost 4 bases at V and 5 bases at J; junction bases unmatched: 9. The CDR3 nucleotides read TGCGCCAGCAGCCTGGGACTAGCGGGCCACGATACCGGGGAGCTGTTTTTT. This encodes CASSLGLAGHDTGELFF.

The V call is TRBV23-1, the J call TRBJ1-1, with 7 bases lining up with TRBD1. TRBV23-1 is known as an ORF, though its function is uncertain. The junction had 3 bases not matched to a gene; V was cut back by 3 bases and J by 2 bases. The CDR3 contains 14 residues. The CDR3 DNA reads TGCGCCAGCAGTCAGGGGGACAGAAACACTGAAGCTTTCTTT. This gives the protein CASSQGDRNTEAFF.

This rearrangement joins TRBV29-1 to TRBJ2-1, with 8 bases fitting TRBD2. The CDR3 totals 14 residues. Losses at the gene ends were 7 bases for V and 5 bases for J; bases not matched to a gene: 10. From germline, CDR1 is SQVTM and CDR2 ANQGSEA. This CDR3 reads CSARGGGNDNEQFF. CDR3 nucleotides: TGCAGCGCCCGTGGCGGGGGGAACGACAATGAGCAGTTCTTC.